Sequencing of this TCR beta chain was carried out in a study of blood T cell repertoires in COVID-19. About the research overall: There were acute and convalescent COVID-19 samples, and they came from the United States, Italy and Spain.

The CDR3 runs 12 residues. Germline-derived CDR1 and CDR2 are SGHTS and YDEGEE. The V end lost 6 bases, the J end lost 2 bases, and 8 bases lay between the germline ends. Clones were sequenced by immunoSEQ multiplex PCR, and TCRdb holds only the in-frame ones, with some missing. The sample shows about 300,000 clones, approximately 83% of them seen only once. Source material: peripheral blood. The genes are TRBV5-8 and TRBJ1-2; D remains unclear. The TCR comes from a woman between 50 and 59 years old who had recovered from COVID-19. The CDR3 loop reads CASTTVNYGYTF. In nucleotides, the CDR3 is TGTGCCAGCACCACAGTAAACTATGGCTACACCTTC.